One T cell receptor (beta chain) is described in this entry. The assay was immunoSEQ multiplex PCR, and TCRdb's table has in-frame clones only and misses some. Here the sample spans under 200,000 clones, approximately 83% being singletons. The germline CDR1 and CDR2 sequences are ENHRY and SYGVKD. V lost 0 bases to trimming and J lost 3 bases; unmatched junction nucleotides: 5. The CDR3 length is 17 residues. The data were obtained in a study of blood T cell repertoires in COVID-19. Sequencing used peripheral blood. The genes are TRBV10-3 and TRBJ1-1; the match to TRBD1 covers 12 bases. The clonotype was recovered from a human donor with acute or convalescent COVID-19. The donor label of this sample is uncertain. CDR3 region: CAISESGTGGEDTEAFF. CDR3 bases: TGTGCCATCAGTGAGTCCGGGACAGGGGGCGAGGACACTGAAGCTTTCTTT.